One TCR beta chain is described in this entry. Its antigen remains unknown. This specimen comes from a study of shared clonotypes between healthy human individuals. General study points: Clonotype sharing among donors, it was expected, would be affected by sequencing depth. Naive subsets generally exceeded memory subsets in estimated richness. There were few donors, and this limited the genetic and exposure-history diversity represented. The study found lower generation probabilities in non-shared clonotypes than in those shared by all four donors.

V shed 6 bases, J shed 2 bases, and the junction held 7 bases outside the gene matches. Germline CDR1 is SEHNR and CDR2 is FQNEAQ (reference sequence). This CDR3 has 15 amino acids. Positive CCR7 selection of CD45RO-negative cells yielded the naive CD8 cells, and terminally differentiated effector memory CD45RA+ cells were excluded. Method: immunoSEQ multiplex PCR; TCRdb's copy keeps in-frame clones and lacks some. The profile shows roughly 2,000,000 clones, just under 95% of them singletons. The chain joins TRBV7-9 to TRBJ1-3, with 7 bases lining up with TRBD1. The sequence derives from a man aged 18 to 30 in good health. The sample was naive CD8+ T cells sorted from blood. The CDR3 nucleotides read TGTGCCAGCAGTGTTTCGACAGGGCCTGGAAACACCATATATTTT. This codes for CASSVSTGPGNTIYF. The full variable domain, in which reference TRBV7-9 and TRBJ1-3 provide the parts outside the CDR3, is DTGVSQNPRHKITKRGQNVTFRCDPISEHNRLYWYRQTLGQGPEFLTYFQNEAQLEKSRLLSDRFSAERPKGSFSTLEIQRTEQGDSAMYLCASSVSTGPGNTIYFGEGSWLTVV.